These 7 T cell receptor beta chains were all obtained from the same sample, sequenced in a study of control samples from healthy donors and cancer patients. Sequenced by immunoSEQ multiplex PCR; TCRdb stores in-frame clones only, minus some. This table holds about 190,000 clones, about 90% found once. The source material was blood. The receptor set was obtained from a man aged 25-45 years in good health.

The rearrangement joins TRBV6-6 to TRBJ1-5, with D tentatively TRBD1 (6 bases). V shed 6 bases and J shed 1 base, with 13 bases lying between them. This CDR3 comprises 15 residues. Germline lookup yields CDR1 MNHNY and CDR2 SVGAGI (reference sequence). The CDR3 region has the DNA TGTGCCAGCAGCCAGGGGTCCGGAAGCAATCAGCCCCAGCATTTT. Its protein is CASSQGSGSNQPQHF.

The chain uses TRBV30 and TRBJ2-1; the D gene is possibly TRBD2 (6 bases). Germline CDR1 reads GTSNPN; CDR2 reads SVGIG (reference sequence). This CDR3 contains 17 residues. V lost 1 base and J lost 1, with 17 bases in between. The CDR3 DNA is TGTGCCTGGAGTGGTTTTGGGGTAGCGGAATCCTACAATGAGCAGTTCTTC. This encodes CAWSGFGVAESYNEQFF. The whole variable domain, filled in from reference TRBV30 and TRBJ2-1, reads SQTIHQWPATLVQPVGSPLSLECTVEGTSNPNLYWYRQAAGRGLQLLFYSVGIGQISSEVPQNLSASRPQDRQFILSSKKLLLSDSGFYLCAWSGFGVAESYNEQFFGPGTRLTVL.

This chain joins TRBV7-8 and TRBJ2-7, with 9 bases matching TRBD1. The CDR3 consists of 16 residues. The V gene end was trimmed by 4 bases and the J gene end by 1 base; junction bases not matched to a gene: 8. Looked up from germline, CDR1 is SGHVS and CDR2 is FQNEAQ. The CDR3 nucleotides are TGTGCCAGCAGCTCACACACCGGGACAGGGTCCTACGAGCAGTACTTC. Its protein product is CASSSHTGTGSYEQYF.

The chain carries TRBV2 and TRBJ1-5; no clear D. Trimming removed 1 base at V and 3 bases at J, with 10 bases between. The CDR3 totals 15 residues. Germline values: CDR1 SNHLY, CDR2 FYNNEI. Here the CDR3 reads CASSEVAATNQPQHF. CDR3 sequence (DNA): TGTGCCAGCAGTGAAGTGGCCGCTACCAATCAGCCCCAGCATTTT.

The CDR3 region has the DNA TGTGCCACCAGCAGAGGGACAGGTGGCTCCTACAATGAGCAGTTCTTC. Its translation is CATSRGTGGSYNEQFF. The V call is TRBV15, the J call TRBJ2-1; 7 nucleotides match TRBD1. The germline V gene has CDR1 LNHNV and CDR2 YYDKDF (reference sequence). Trimming took 1 base from V and 0 from J; bases not matched to a gene: 3. The CDR3 loop spans 16 amino acids. The full variable domain, rest sourced from reference TRBV15 and TRBJ2-1, is DAMVIQNPRYQVTQFGKPVTLSCSQTLNHNVMYWYQQKSSQAPKLLFHYYDKDFNNEADTPDNFQSRRPNTSFCFLDIRSPGLGDTAMYLCATSRGTGGSYNEQFFGPGTRLTVL.

J is TRBJ1-6 and V is TRBV12-3 or TRBV12-4; D gene uncertain. Deletions cut 5 bases from V and 3 bases from J, with 5 bases between. This CDR3 has 13 amino acids. CDR3 region: CASSRDYNSPLHF. CDR3 coding DNA: TGTGCCAGCAGTCGGGACTATAATTCACCCCTCCACTTT.

V and J are TRBV18 and TRBJ1-2; D gene uncertain. Trimming pared 2 bases from V and 6 bases from J, leaving 10 bases between. The germline V gene has CDR1 KGHSH and CDR2 LQKENI. The CDR3 totals 13 residues. The CDR3 loop reads CASSPGEIHGYTF. The CDR3 DNA follows: TGTGCCAGCTCACCAGGGGAAATCCATGGCTACACCTTC.